Shown below are 19 T cell receptor beta chains from a single sample sequenced in a study of early T cells in non-severe SARS-CoV-2 infection. TCRdb re-analysed the 5' RACE reads in MiXCR, keeping a single row per CDR3 protein. Of roughly 86,000 distinct CDR3 sequences listed, over 12% were seen once; the top ten hold approximately 0.62%. The sequenced material came from whole blood. The receptors here all came from an adult who was a healthcare worker with PCR-confirmed SARS-CoV-2 infection or an uninfected control (not recorded which).

The sample holds a few counts of this clonotype. V usage is TRBV12-3 or TRBV12-4 and J usage is TRBJ2-1; tentatively, D is TRBD2 (6 bases). The CDR3 runs to 15 residues. V shed 6 bases and J shed 5 bases, with 17 bases lying between them. The CDR3 here is CASRRRGPTDNEQFF. DNA for the CDR3: TGTGCCAGCAGGCGGAGGGGACCTACCGACAATGAGCAGTTCTTC.

This clonotype was seen more than once but under ten times. The V gene is TRBV5-1, the J gene TRBJ1-6; tentatively, D is TRBD1 (5 bases). This CDR3 has 15 amino acids. The V end was cut by 0 bases, the J end by 5 bases, with 9 bases between. Germline loops: CDR1 SGHRS, CDR2 YFSETQ. DNA for the CDR3: TGCGCCAGCAGCTTGGGGACACGCGATAATTCACCCCTCCACTTT. Translated: CASSLGTRDNSPLHF.

This clonotype turned up a few times. The chain combines TRBV11-2 with TRBJ1-6; D gene unclear. The length of the CDR3 is 14 residues. The V gene lost 6 bases and the J gene lost 14 bases, with 20 bases spanning the gap. CDR1 is SGHAT and CDR2 is FQNNGV in the germline V gene. CDR3 DNA: TGTGCCAGCAGTTCGTTTGGCCTAGGAGATTCCCTCCACTTT. Translation gives CASSSFGLGDSLHF.

This clonotype was counted only a few times. The V gene is TRBV27, the J gene TRBJ1-2, with D possibly matching TRBD1 (5 bases). The CDR3 is 15 amino acids. The germline V gene has CDR1 MNHEY and CDR2 SMNVEV (reference sequence). V lost 3 bases and J lost 8, with 19 bases in between. The CDR3 DNA reads TGTGCCAGCAGTTTGACCCAACAGGAGGCCCTCGGCTACACCTTC. It encodes CASSLTQQEALGYTF.

This chain uses TRBV5-4 with TRBJ2-5; 9 nucleotides line up with TRBD1. Germline CDR1 reads SGHNT; CDR2 reads YYREEE (reference sequence). The CDR3 extends over 13 amino acids. J lost 4 bases, V lost 4 bases, and 2 bases had no gene match. The CDR3 DNA is TGTGCCAGCAGCGGGGGACAGGGAGAGACCCAGTACTTC. Translated: CASSGGQGETQYF.

This chain connects TRBV19 to TRBJ2-1; TRBD2 agrees at 11 bases. With V trimmed by 6 bases and J by 2 bases, 3 bases remained unmatched. Germline CDR1 and CDR2: LNHDA and SQIVND (reference sequence). The CDR3 runs 15 residues. CDR3 in amino acids: CASRGLAATYNEQFF. CDR3 nucleotide sequence: TGTGCCAGTAGGGGACTAGCGGCTACCTACAATGAGCAGTTCTTC.

This clonotype was recorded a few times. The rearrangement links TRBV5-4 to TRBJ1-6; 8 bases match TRBD1. With 4 bases clipped from V and 0 bases from J, the junction kept 9 bases outside the gene matches. Germline V lookup: CDR1 SGHNT, CDR2 YYREEE (reference sequence). The CDR3 is 18 amino acids. The CDR3 bases are TGTGCCAGCAGCCTTAGGACAGGGCACAGCTCCTATAATTCACCCCTCCACTTT. Translated: CASSLRTGHSSYNSPLHF.

This clonotype was seen a handful of times. The chain is built from TRBV9 and TRBJ1-3, with TRBD1 matching 8 bases. Germline assignment: CDR1 SGDLS and CDR2 YYNGEE. V trimming: 3 bases; J trimming: 2 bases; junction bases outside the gene matches: 10. The CDR3 is 17 amino acids. The CDR3 sequence is CASSDDETDRAGNTIYF. In DNA form, the CDR3 reads TGTGCCAGCAGCGACGACGAAACGGACAGGGCTGGAAACACCATATATTTT.

This clonotype occurred a few times. The genes are TRBV19 and TRBJ1-5, with D possibly matching TRBD1 (5 bases). The CDR3 length is 16 residues. The germline CDR1 and CDR2 sequences are LNHDA and SQIVND (reference sequence). V was clipped by 5 bases and J by 2 bases, with 16 bases between them. CDR3 amino acids: CASSPKPGLGNQPQHF. In DNA form, the CDR3 reads TGTGCCAGTAGTCCCAAACCGGGGCTCGGCAATCAGCCCCAGCATTTT.

This clonotype appeared a few times. The J gene is TRBJ2-7, the V gene TRBV7-8, with TRBD1 matching 7 bases. The V segment lost 1 base and the J segment 0 bases; nucleotides outside the gene matches: 3. Per the germline V gene, CDR1 is SGHVS and CDR2 is FQNEAQ. The CDR3 runs 15 residues. CDR3 sequence (DNA): TGTGCCAGCAGCTTAGTACAGGGGCCCTCCTACGAGCAGTACGTC. Amino acid sequence: CASSLVQGPSYEQYV.

This chain connects TRBV7-6 to TRBJ1-6; D uncertain. Germline V gene data show CDR1 as SGHVS and CDR2 as FNYEAQ. Trimming shortened V by 4 bases and J by 8 bases, and 15 bases separated the two germline ends. The CDR3 covers 15 residues. In nucleotides, the CDR3 is TGTGCCAGCAGCTCGTCCCCGACCCCCTATTCACCCCTCCACTTT. As protein: CASSSSPTPYSPLHF.

This clonotype has a count of ten or more. The chain's CDR3 is CASSQTDGYTF. In DNA, the CDR3 is TGTGCCAGCAGCCAAACTGACGGCTACACCTTC. The chain couples TRBV3-1 to TRBJ1-2; D call uncertain. The CDR3 is made up of 11 amino acids. The V gene lost 2 bases and the J gene lost 8 bases, with 6 bases spanning the gap. Per germline, CDR1 LGHDT and CDR2 YNNKEL (reference sequence).

V usage is TRBV4-1 and J usage is TRBJ2-2; 7 bases fit TRBD1. With 6 bases clipped from V and 5 bases from J, the junction kept 6 bases outside the gene matches. The germline V gene encodes CDR1 MGHRA and CDR2 YSYEKL. The CDR3 extends over 14 amino acids. For the CDR3, the DNA is TGCGCCAGCAGGCCGGGACAGATGACCGGGGAGCTGTTTTTT. Its translation is CASRPGQMTGELFF.

This chain uses TRBV5-1 with TRBJ2-1; D remains ambiguous. Germline CDR1 reads SGHRS; CDR2 reads YFSETQ. This CDR3 comprises 13 residues. V was trimmed by 0 bases and J by 7 bases, leaving 8 bases between them. The CDR3 protein is CASSLGSENEQFF. The CDR3 nucleotides are TGCGCCAGCAGCTTGGGATCTGAGAATGAGCAGTTCTTC.

The rearrangement uses TRBV7-9 and TRBJ2-7; D call uncertain. The germline V gene has CDR1 SEHNR and CDR2 FQNEAQ (reference sequence). CDR3 size: 14 residues. Trimming took off 5 bases at V and 4 bases at J, with 15 bases between the two ends. The CDR3 sequence is CASSPGPLPYEQYV. The CDR3 DNA sequence: TGTGCCAGCAGCCCTGGTCCACTCCCATACGAGCAGTACGTC.

V usage is TRBV12-3 or TRBV12-4 and J usage is TRBJ1-5; D is perhaps TRBD1 (6 bases). This CDR3 is 14 amino acids long. V was clipped by 0 bases and J by 7 bases, with 10 bases between them. CDR3 region: CASSLALGGQPQHF. CDR3 bases: TGTGCCAGCAGTTTAGCGCTAGGGGGACAGCCCCAGCATTTT.

In DNA form, the CDR3 reads TGTGCCTGGATTGCAACAGGAGTTAACTATGGCTACACCTTC. Translated: CAWIATGVNYGYTF. The V gene is TRBV30, the J gene TRBJ1-2; TRBD1 might be the D (5 bases). V gave up 4 bases and J gave up 1 base, with 13 bases separating them. This CDR3 region has 14 residues. Germline CDR1 GTSNPN, CDR2 SVGIG (reference sequence).

The genes are TRBV14 and TRBJ2-5; weak D call: TRBD1 (6 bases). CDR3 length: 15 amino acids. The V gene's germline CDR1 is SGHDN and CDR2 FVKESK. V lost 3 bases and J lost 5, with 16 bases in between. The CDR3: CASSHVGDIKETQYF. CDR3 DNA sequence: TGTGCCAGCAGCCACGTGGGGGACATTAAGGAGACCCAGTACTTC. Using reference TRBV14 and TRBJ2-5 for the parts outside the CDR3, the full variable domain is EAGVTQFPSHSVIEKGQTVTLRCDPISGHDNLYWYRRVMGKEIKFLLHFVKESKQDESGMPNNRFLAERTGGTYSTLKVQPAELEDSGVYFCASSHVGDIKETQYFGPGTRLLVL.

This clonotype was counted many times. J is TRBJ1-1 and V is TRBV6-6; D may be TRBD1 (5 bases). The CDR3 sequence is 15 residues long. Germline V gene lookup returns CDR1 MNHNY and CDR2 SVGAGI (reference sequence). The V end was cut by 0 bases, the J end by 4 bases, with 12 bases between. The DNA for the CDR3 is TGTGCCAGCAGTTACTCGGCAGGGAAGAGCACTGAAGCTTTCTTT. It codes for CASSYSAGKSTEAFF.